This is a list of T cell receptor beta chains from one sample in a study of T cell repertoires in cytomegalovirus infection. TCRdb used MiXCR to reprocess the reads, holding one entry per CDR3 protein. The table has 130,000 or so distinct CDR3 sequences, roughly 6% seen once. The sample was PBMCs. These receptors were taken from a human donor in good health (CMV status not recorded). Some clones in this sample may be carry-over from other donors' samples. Both conserved end residues are part of each CDR3. Fields, in order: J gene, clone size, V gene, D gene, CDR3 DNA, CDR3 protein. D genes are given only for firm matches. Clone size, where shown, is once, few, many, or a class for clones that have expanded.

J: TRBJ2-3; size: many; V: TRBV7-2; D: -; DNA: TGTGCCAGCAGCTCGCCTCGGGGACCCACTAGAGATACGCAGTATTTT; CDR3: CASSSPRGPTRDTQYF
J: TRBJ2-7; size: -; V: TRBV13; D: -; DNA: TGTGCCAGCGCCGACCGGGGGACGAGCTCCTACAAGCAGTACTTC; CDR3: CASADRGTSSYKQYF
J: TRBJ1-4; size: -; V: TRBV7-2; D: TRBD1; DNA: TGTGCCAGCAGCCGAGGACAGGAAGGGTTCCCCGAAAAACTGTTTTTT; CDR3: CASSRGQEGFPEKLFF
J: TRBJ1-3; size: many; V: TRBV7-2; D: -; DNA: TGTGCCAGCAGCTTATTTGGAGGACTCTCTGGAAACACCATATATTTT; CDR3: CASSLFGGLSGNTIYF
J: TRBJ2-3; size: few; V: TRBV28; D: TRBD2; DNA: TGTGCCACCCGAGGGGGACTAGCAACAGATACGCAGTATTTT; CDR3: CATRGGLATDTQYF
J: TRBJ2-2; size: -; V: TRBV28; D: TRBD1; DNA: TGTGCCAGCAGGGGAACAGGGGCCACCGGGGAGCTGTTTTTT; CDR3: CASRGTGATGELFF
J: TRBJ1-1; size: few; V: TRBV20-1; D: -; DNA: TGCAGTGCTATCTCACAGGGAGGAGGGGACACTGAAGCTTTCTTT; CDR3: CSAISQGGGDTEAFF
J: TRBJ2-3; size: few; V: TRBV9; D: -; DNA: TGTGCCAGCAGCGTAGTTCCCACAGATACGCAGTATTTT; CDR3: CASSVVPTDTQYF
J: TRBJ2-6; size: -; V: TRBV29-1; D: -; DNA: TGCAGCGCCAGTACAGACGGGGCCAACGTCCTGACTTTC; CDR3: CSASTDGANVLTF
J: TRBJ2-3; size: many; V: TRBV6-2/TRBV6-3; D: -; DNA: TGTGCCAGCAGCCCGGGGTCAGATACGCAGTATTTT; CDR3: CASSPGSDTQYF
J: TRBJ2-7; size: few; V: TRBV5-1; D: -; DNA: TGCGCCAGCAGCTTTTCTGGGGTCGAGCAGTACTTC; CDR3: CASSFSGVEQYF
J: TRBJ1-6; size: many; V: TRBV12-3/TRBV12-4; D: TRBD1; DNA: TGTGCCAGCAGTTTAAGGGGGCTTAACCCAGGGCGATCACCCCTCCACTTT; CDR3: CASSLRGLNPGRSPLHF
J: TRBJ1-1; size: many; V: TRBV29-1; D: -; DNA: TGCAGCTGCATGAACACTGAAGCTTTCTTT; CDR3: CSCMNTEAFF
J: TRBJ1-2; size: many; V: TRBV7-9; D: TRBD1; DNA: TGTGCCAGCAGCGCGCAGGGGGGTGCTGGCTATGGCTACACCTTC; CDR3: CASSAQGGAGYGYTF
J: TRBJ1-2; size: few; V: TRBV5-1; D: -; DNA: TGCGCCAGCAGCGAAGGACAGAACTATGGCTACACCTTC; CDR3: CASSEGQNYGYTF
J: TRBJ1-1; size: -; V: TRBV11-1; D: -; DNA: TGTGCCAGCAGCCTAGGGACCAGCGGGACTGAAGCTTTCTTT; CDR3: CASSLGTSGTEAFF
J: TRBJ1-2; size: many; V: TRBV10-3; D: -; DNA: TGTGCCATCAGAACCCAGGGGTATGGCTACACCTTC; CDR3: CAIRTQGYGYTF
J: TRBJ2-1; size: many; V: TRBV28; D: -; DNA: TGTGCCAGCAGTTTGAGGCAAGGTAGGATCTACAATGAGCAGTTCTTC; CDR3: CASSLRQGRIYNEQFF
J: TRBJ2-3; size: many; V: TRBV7-9; D: -; DNA: TGTGCCAGCAGCTTATCCGGGGCTAATTCAGATACGCAGTATTTT; CDR3: CASSLSGANSDTQYF
J: TRBJ1-5; size: many; V: TRBV28; D: -; DNA: TGTGCCAGCAGTTTACTAGGCCCCCTCTCGGATCAGCCCCAGCATTTT; CDR3: CASSLLGPLSDQPQHF
J: TRBJ1-2; size: many; V: TRBV7-2; D: TRBD1; DNA: TGTGCCAGCAGCTATTCCGGGACAGGGGAATATGGCTACACCTTC; CDR3: CASSYSGTGEYGYTF
J: TRBJ2-5; size: few; V: TRBV7-8; D: TRBD2; DNA: TGTGCCAGCAGCTTAGGGCGCATAGCGGGGTTTAGGTTAGGAGAGACCCAGTACTTC; CDR3: CASSLGRIAGFRLGETQYF
J: TRBJ1-6; size: few; V: TRBV2; D: -; DNA: TGTGCCAGTCGACAGAGAAATAATTCACCCCTCCACTTT; CDR3: CASRQRNNSPLHF
J: TRBJ1-2; size: many; V: TRBV5-8; D: TRBD1; DNA: TGTGCCAGCAGCTTGAAGGGGGCCGACAGAGCTAACTATGGCTACACCTTC; CDR3: CASSLKGADRANYGYTF
J: TRBJ1-1; size: -; V: TRBV10-3; D: -; DNA: TGTGCCACCCGGGACAATGAAGCTTTCTTT; CDR3: CATRDNEAFF
J: TRBJ2-5; size: -; V: TRBV28; D: -; DNA: TGTGCCAGCATCCCGGGACGGAACCAAGAGACCCAGTACTTC; CDR3: CASIPGRNQETQYF
J: TRBJ2-7; size: many; V: TRBV5-1; D: TRBD1; DNA: TGCGCCAGCAGCCCCGGGACAGACCCGACCTACGAGCAGTACTTC; CDR3: CASSPGTDPTYEQYF
J: TRBJ1-2; size: many; V: TRBV5-4; D: TRBD1; DNA: TGTGCCAGCAGCTTGTTACAGGGGAACTATGGCTACACCTTC; CDR3: CASSLLQGNYGYTF
J: TRBJ1-5; size: few; V: TRBV15; D: -; DNA: TGTGCCACCAGCAGAGTAGGGGCCCTTCCTCAGCCCCAGCATTTT; CDR3: CATSRVGALPQPQHF
J: TRBJ2-2; size: many; V: TRBV6-4; D: -; DNA: TGTGCCAGCAGTGACGGGACACTAAACACCGGGGAGCTGTTTTTT; CDR3: CASSDGTLNTGELFF
J: TRBJ2-7; size: -; V: TRBV20-1; D: -; DNA: TGCAGTGCTAGAGATCGAGGCACTCCCTACGAGCAGTACTTC; CDR3: CSARDRGTPYEQYF
J: TRBJ2-1; size: many; V: TRBV7-2; D: TRBD2; DNA: TGTGCCAGCAGCAGCGGGGCTGGGACCTACAATGAGCAGTTCTTC; CDR3: CASSSGAGTYNEQFF
J: TRBJ1-2; size: many; V: TRBV7-2; D: -; DNA: TGTGGCGGGGGCAGTAACTATGGCTACACCTTC; CDR3: CGGGSNYGYTF
J: TRBJ2-7; size: -; V: TRBV3-1; D: -; DNA: TGTGCCAGCAGCCAAGTGGAAACTTACGAGCAGTACTTC; CDR3: CASSQVETYEQYF
J: TRBJ1-5; size: many; V: TRBV6-2/TRBV6-3; D: TRBD1; DNA: TGTGCCAGCCGACAGGGGTCGAATCAGCCCCAGCATTTT; CDR3: CASRQGSNQPQHF
J: TRBJ2-1; size: many; V: TRBV7-9; D: TRBD2; DNA: TGTGCCAGCAGCTTTACTAGCGGGGGGGTTTACAATGAGCAGTTCTTC; CDR3: CASSFTSGGVYNEQFF
J: TRBJ2-7; size: many; V: TRBV12-3/TRBV12-4; D: TRBD1; DNA: TGTGCCAGCAGTTACAGGGGGGTCTCCTACGAGCAGTACTTC; CDR3: CASSYRGVSYEQYF